A selection of T cell receptor beta chains follows, all from one sample in a study of shared clonotypes between healthy human individuals. Sequencing used immunoSEQ multiplex PCR; TCRdb keeps in-frame clones, though not all of them. The data hold about 2.1 million clones, with about 92% observed a single time. Sequences were obtained from naive CD8+ T cells from PBMCs. The receptors were sampled from a man between 18 and 35 years old in good health. Some clones in this sample may be carry-over from other donors' samples. Both conserved end residues are part of each CDR3. Each record gives: J gene, clone size, CDR3 length, D gene, V gene, CDR3 protein, CDR3 DNA. The D gene is left open where the match is weak. Clone size is shown for a subset of rows, as once, few, many or a class of expanded clone.

j_gene: TRBJ2-4; abundance: .; len: 16; d_gene: .; v_gene: TRBV28; CDR3aa: CASSFFSPDWGNIQYF; CDR3nt: TGTGCCAGCAGTTTTTTTTCCCCTGACTGGGGAAACATTCAGTACTTC
j_gene: TRBJ1-2; abundance: .; len: 13; d_gene: .; v_gene: TRBV5-4; CDR3aa: CASSLREDYGYTF; CDR3nt: TGTGCCAGCAGCTTGAGGGAAGACTATGGCTACACCTTC
j_gene: TRBJ2-1; abundance: .; len: 14; d_gene: TRBD2; v_gene: TRBV13; CDR3aa: CASSPGRRNNEQFF; CDR3nt: TGTGCCAGCAGCCCCGGGAGGCGGAACAATGAGCAGTTCTTC
j_gene: TRBJ2-7; abundance: .; len: 13; d_gene: .; v_gene: TRBV6-1; CDR3aa: CASNGPTSYEQYF; CDR3nt: TGTGCCAGCAATGGGCCTACCTCCTACGAGCAGTACTTC
j_gene: TRBJ2-7; abundance: .; len: 14; d_gene: .; v_gene: TRBV13; CDR3aa: CASSLVAAPGEQYF; CDR3nt: TGTGCCAGCAGCTTAGTGGCCGCGCCGGGCGAGCAGTACTTC
j_gene: TRBJ2-7; abundance: once; len: 13; d_gene: .; v_gene: TRBV11-2; CDR3aa: CASSLWGTYEQYF; CDR3nt: TGTGCCAGCAGCTTATGGGGCACCTACGAGCAGTACTTC
j_gene: TRBJ2-2; abundance: .; len: 16; d_gene: .; v_gene: TRBV11-3; CDR3aa: CASTTNRGALTGELFF; CDR3nt: TGTGCCAGCACCACTAACCGGGGCGCCCTCACCGGGGAGCTGTTTTTT
j_gene: TRBJ2-3; abundance: .; len: 18; d_gene: TRBD2; v_gene: TRBV13; CDR3aa: CASSLSRGSGRSTDTQYF; CDR3nt: TGTGCCAGCAGCTTAAGCCGCGGGAGCGGGAGGAGCACAGATACGCAGTATTTT
j_gene: TRBJ2-2; abundance: .; len: 19; d_gene: TRBD2; v_gene: TRBV4-3; CDR3aa: CASSQGVVASGTLTGELFF; CDR3nt: TGCGCCAGCAGCCAAGGGGTCGTGGCTAGCGGTACCCTCACCGGGGAGCTGTTTTTT
j_gene: TRBJ2-3; abundance: .; len: 17; d_gene: TRBD2; v_gene: TRBV9; CDR3aa: CASSLRRAGGSTDTQYF; CDR3nt: TGTGCCAGCAGCCTACGGCGAGCGGGAGGGAGCACAGATACGCAGTATTTT
j_gene: TRBJ2-1; abundance: .; len: 15; d_gene: .; v_gene: TRBV4-1; CDR3aa: CASSQVFGDRNEQFF; CDR3nt: TGCGCCAGCAGCCAAGTGTTCGGGGATCGAAATGAGCAGTTCTTC
j_gene: TRBJ2-7; abundance: once; len: 15; d_gene: .; v_gene: TRBV27; CDR3aa: CASSPPGQWVYEQYF; CDR3nt: TGTGCCAGCAGTCCCCCAGGACAGTGGGTCTACGAGCAGTACTTC
j_gene: TRBJ1-1; abundance: .; len: 15; d_gene: .; v_gene: TRBV27; CDR3aa: CASSLFDRRNTEAFF; CDR3nt: TGTGCCAGCAGTTTATTCGACAGGAGAAACACTGAAGCTTTCTTT
j_gene: TRBJ2-2; abundance: .; len: 15; d_gene: .; v_gene: TRBV7-9; CDR3aa: CASSLRGNGPGELFF; CDR3nt: TGTGCCAGCAGCTTACGGGGAAATGGGCCCGGGGAGCTGTTTTTT
j_gene: TRBJ1-1; abundance: .; len: 12; d_gene: .; v_gene: TRBV27; CDR3aa: CASGQGLAEAFF; CDR3nt: TGTGCCAGCGGCCAGGGGCTGGCTGAAGCTTTCTTT
j_gene: TRBJ1-1; abundance: .; len: 16; d_gene: .; v_gene: TRBV27; CDR3aa: CASSHQNLLTSDEAFF; CDR3nt: TGTGCCAGCAGCCATCAAAACCTACTCACATCAGATGAAGCTTTCTTT
j_gene: TRBJ2-7; abundance: .; len: 16; d_gene: TRBD1; v_gene: TRBV15; CDR3aa: CATSARQGLHRGEQYF; CDR3nt: TGTGCCACCAGCGCGCGACAGGGCCTTCATCGAGGCGAGCAGTACTTC
j_gene: TRBJ1-2; abundance: .; len: 15; d_gene: .; v_gene: TRBV2; CDR3aa: CASSEEAAIFYGYTF; CDR3nt: TGTGCCAGCAGTGAAGAGGCAGCTATTTTCTATGGCTACACCTTC
j_gene: TRBJ2-1; abundance: .; len: 16; d_gene: .; v_gene: TRBV27; CDR3aa: CASSLSVGGSYNEQFF; CDR3nt: TGTGCCAGCAGTTTATCCGTGGGGGGCAGCTACAATGAGCAGTTCTTC
j_gene: TRBJ2-7; abundance: .; len: 14; d_gene: .; v_gene: TRBV6-5; CDR3aa: CASSYSMDYHEQYF; CDR3nt: TGTGCCAGCAGTTACTCGATGGACTACCACGAGCAGTACTTC
j_gene: TRBJ2-6; abundance: .; len: 16; d_gene: .; v_gene: TRBV7-9; CDR3aa: CASSLADISGANVLTF; CDR3nt: TGTGCCAGCAGCTTAGCGGATATCTCTGGGGCCAACGTCCTGACTTTC
j_gene: TRBJ2-7; abundance: .; len: 12; d_gene: .; v_gene: TRBV27; CDR3aa: CASRPGAGEQYF; CDR3nt: TGTGCCAGCAGGCCCGGGGCAGGCGAGCAGTACTTC
j_gene: TRBJ2-1; abundance: .; len: 16; d_gene: TRBD1; v_gene: TRBV29-1; CDR3aa: CSATYSGTGLYNEQFF; CDR3nt: TGCAGCGCCACATATTCCGGGACAGGGCTCTACAATGAGCAGTTCTTC
j_gene: TRBJ1-1; abundance: .; len: 11; d_gene: .; v_gene: TRBV10-2; CDR3aa: CASRLGSEAFF; CDR3nt: TGCGCCAGCAGACTGGGGAGTGAAGCTTTCTTT
j_gene: TRBJ1-2; abundance: .; len: 13; d_gene: .; v_gene: TRBV27; CDR3aa: CASRVSSSYGYTF; CDR3nt: TGTGCCAGCAGGGTGAGCTCATCGTATGGCTACACCTTC
j_gene: TRBJ1-1; abundance: .; len: 13; d_gene: .; v_gene: TRBV6-1; CDR3aa: CASGGGYPTEAFF; CDR3nt: TGTGCCAGCGGTGGGGGTTATCCCACTGAAGCTTTCTTT
j_gene: TRBJ2-1; abundance: .; len: 18; d_gene: .; v_gene: TRBV28; CDR3aa: CASSFTRDSQSSYNEQFF; CDR3nt: TGTGCCAGCAGTTTTACACGGGACTCCCAGAGCTCCTACAATGAGCAGTTCTTC
j_gene: TRBJ2-7; abundance: .; len: 16; d_gene: TRBD1; v_gene: TRBV27; CDR3aa: CASNKYRQGRFSEQYF; CDR3nt: TGTGCCAGCAATAAATATCGACAGGGGCGGTTTAGCGAGCAGTACTTC
j_gene: TRBJ2-7; abundance: .; len: 14; d_gene: TRBD1; v_gene: TRBV9; CDR3aa: CASSEGQLAYEQYF; CDR3nt: TGTGCCAGCAGCGAGGGACAGCTCGCCTACGAGCAGTACTTC
j_gene: TRBJ2-7; abundance: .; len: 14; d_gene: TRBD1; v_gene: TRBV6-1; CDR3aa: CASSGRDRAHEQYF; CDR3nt: TGTGCCAGCAGTGGGCGGGACAGGGCCCACGAGCAGTACTTC
j_gene: TRBJ2-7; abundance: .; len: 15; d_gene: TRBD2; v_gene: TRBV6-5; CDR3aa: CASLNAAGGVYEQYF; CDR3nt: TGTGCCAGCCTCAATGCGGCGGGGGGAGTCTACGAGCAGTACTTC
j_gene: TRBJ1-4; abundance: .; len: 11; d_gene: .; v_gene: TRBV27; CDR3aa: CASSKNEKLFF; CDR3nt: TGTGCCAGCAGCAAAAATGAAAAACTGTTTTTT
j_gene: TRBJ1-3; abundance: .; len: 16; d_gene: .; v_gene: TRBV5-4; CDR3aa: CASSLRGFSSGNTIYF; CDR3nt: TGTGCCAGCAGCTTGCGGGGCTTCAGCTCTGGAAACACCATATATTTT
j_gene: TRBJ2-7; abundance: .; len: 14; d_gene: .; v_gene: TRBV25-1; CDR3aa: CASSEGGTYYEQYF; CDR3nt: TGTGCCAGCAGTGAAGGTGGGACATACTACGAGCAGTACTTC
j_gene: TRBJ2-7; abundance: .; len: 13; d_gene: TRBD2; v_gene: TRBV2; CDR3aa: CASRALAAYEQYF; CDR3nt: TGTGCCAGCAGGGCGCTAGCGGCGTACGAGCAGTACTTC
j_gene: TRBJ1-5; abundance: few; len: 14; d_gene: .; v_gene: TRBV30; CDR3aa: CAWSAGAANQPQHF; CDR3nt: TGTGCCTGGAGTGCAGGGGCTGCCAATCAGCCCCAGCATTTT
j_gene: TRBJ1-1; abundance: .; len: 13; d_gene: .; v_gene: TRBV2; CDR3aa: CASKNSPGAEAFF; CDR3nt: TGTGCCAGCAAAAACTCCCCCGGGGCTGAAGCTTTCTTT
j_gene: TRBJ2-1; abundance: .; len: 12; d_gene: .; v_gene: TRBV7-9; CDR3aa: CASSEGGNEQFF; CDR3nt: TGTGCCAGCAGCGAAGGTGGCAATGAGCAGTTCTTC
j_gene: TRBJ1-1; abundance: .; len: 14; d_gene: TRBD1; v_gene: TRBV2; CDR3aa: CASRDRGGNTEAFF; CDR3nt: TGTGCCAGCAGGGACAGGGGTGGAAACACTGAAGCTTTCTTT
j_gene: TRBJ2-2; abundance: once; len: 16; d_gene: .; v_gene: TRBV6-4; CDR3aa: CASSDSIGINTGELFF; CDR3nt: TGTGCCAGCAGTGACTCGATTGGGATCAACACCGGGGAGCTGTTTTTT